Listed below are T cell receptor beta chains from one sample, sequenced in a study of T cell repertoires in cytomegalovirus infection. MiXCR was run by TCRdb on the reads, yielding one entry per CDR3 protein. The sample lists about 260,000 distinct CDR3 sequences, 9.1% occurring once. The sequenced sample was PBMCs. All receptors come from a human donor in good health (CMV status not recorded). Some clones in this sample may be carry-over from other donors' samples. The conserved cysteine and the conserved F or W are not part of the CDR3 here. Fields, in order: V gene, D gene, J gene, clone size, CDR3 protein. The D gene is left open where the match is weak. Rows may omit the clone size; those that give it use once, few, many or a size class.

>TRBV7-9|TRBD1|TRBJ1-3|many
ASSSNPRGRGNTIY
>TRBV18|-|TRBJ2-7|-
ASSVVSRGHEQY
>TRBV29-1|-|TRBJ1-1|many
SVPRREGPMNTEAF
>TRBV20-1|TRBD2|TRBJ2-1|few
SARDYFQRDHNEQF
>TRBV27|-|TRBJ2-7|many
ASGLTTGRDYEQY
>TRBV20-1|-|TRBJ2-7|few
SARSETYEQY
>TRBV7-2|TRBD2|TRBJ2-5|many
ASRAGGRVETQY
>TRBV6-1|-|TRBJ1-3|many
ASRSGVSGNTIY
>TRBV18|-|TRBJ2-4|-
ASSPDDLAKNIQY
>TRBV7-9|-|TRBJ2-4|many
ASSRDGQVNIQY
>TRBV24-1|-|TRBJ1-5|many
ATSETGLQPQH
>TRBV20-1|-|TRBJ2-7|-
SATLPLATHEQY
>TRBV28|TRBD2|TRBJ2-3|-
ASSLAVAGGQNTQY
>TRBV5-5|-|TRBJ2-3|few
ASSSTTLGDTQY
>TRBV11-3|-|TRBJ2-2|-
ASSRVQGRLF
>TRBV7-2|TRBD2|TRBJ2-1|many
ASSEGWGLRDEQF
>TRBV7-8|-|TRBJ1-2|many
ASSLASGDGYT
>TRBV19|-|TRBJ1-1|many
ASSIDLRVQIVTEAF
>TRBV7-2|-|TRBJ1-6|many
ATGVSYNSPLH
>TRBV28|-|TRBJ2-1|many
ASSSPPGLEQF
>TRBV7-2|-|TRBJ2-5|many
ASSQFFGETQY
>TRBV18|-|TRBJ2-5|few
ASSRVQETQY
>TRBV6-2/TRBV6-3|-|TRBJ2-3|many
ASSYEGGSTDTQY
>TRBV11-2|-|TRBJ2-5|few
ASSFTGRETQY
>TRBV20-1|-|TRBJ2-3|many
SARLSAAQDTQY
>TRBV29-1|-|TRBJ1-1|few
SALGASLVTEAF
>TRBV20-1|TRBD1|TRBJ1-6|-
SARDMKDRTNSPLH
>TRBV28|-|TRBJ1-6|few
ASSLRTSYNSPLH
>TRBV12-3/TRBV12-4|-|TRBJ1-1|-
ASSRPPNTEAF
>TRBV12-3/TRBV12-4|-|TRBJ1-2|few
ASTPAGGGYGYT
>TRBV6-2/TRBV6-3|-|TRBJ2-1|-
ASSSAVTPKGQF
>TRBV7-2|TRBD1|TRBJ2-7|many
ASSLGQTFSEQY
>TRBV6-2/TRBV6-3|TRBD1|TRBJ2-2|-
ASLGTGGYTGELF
>TRBV29-1|-|TRBJ2-1|many
SVEVSGNEQF
>TRBV10-3|-|TRBJ1-1|many
AISDGRKTKGTEAF
>TRBV6-1|TRBD1|TRBJ1-1|few
ASSERTGGGTEAF
>TRBV29-1|-|TRBJ1-2|-
SVVRGSNYGYT
>TRBV27|TRBD2|TRBJ2-3|many
ASSSGTSGGVTQY
>TRBV7-9|TRBD1|TRBJ1-1|many
ASSPPTGTGTEAF
>TRBV5-8|-|TRBJ1-5|many
ASSLEGSGNQPQH